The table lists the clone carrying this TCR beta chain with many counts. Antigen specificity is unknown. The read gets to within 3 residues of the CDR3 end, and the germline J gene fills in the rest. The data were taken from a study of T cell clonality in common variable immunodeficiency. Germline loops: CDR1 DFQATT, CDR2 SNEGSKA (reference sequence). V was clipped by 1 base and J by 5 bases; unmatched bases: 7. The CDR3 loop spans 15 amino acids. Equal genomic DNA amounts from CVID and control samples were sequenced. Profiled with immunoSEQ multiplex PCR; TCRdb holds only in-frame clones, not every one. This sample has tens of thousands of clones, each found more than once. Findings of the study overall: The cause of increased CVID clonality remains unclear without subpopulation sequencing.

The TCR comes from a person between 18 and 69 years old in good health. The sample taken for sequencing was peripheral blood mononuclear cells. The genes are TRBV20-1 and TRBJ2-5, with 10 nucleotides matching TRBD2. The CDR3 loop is CSARGPVGLAETQYF. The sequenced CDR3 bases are TGCAGTGCTAGAGGGCCTGTGGGACTAGCGGAGACC.